This T cell receptor beta chain was observed in a study of T cells after yellow fever vaccination. Study observations and caveats: Abundant clonotypes from the bulk population could have been carried over as contaminants into FACS-sorted repertoires.

TCRdb recomputed calls from the 5' RACE reads with MiXCR, one row per CDR3 protein. Among 200,000 to 250,000 distinct CDR3 sequences listed, 3.2% were seen once. V shed 2 bases and J 0 bases; nucleotides not matched to a gene: 5. In germline, CDR1 is DFQATT, CDR2 SNEGSKA (reference sequence). The CDR3 covers 16 residues. This clonotype was observed many times. The antigen remains undetermined. This specimen consisted of CD4+ T cells sorted from PBMCs, obtained 10 days after the yellow fever booster vaccination. The clonotype comes from a young man who received the YFV17D yellow fever vaccine. This sequence joins TRBV20-1 and TRBJ1-2; 11 bases fit TRBD1. The CDR3 region is CSARPGQGVTNYGYTF. CDR3 coding DNA: TGCAGTGCTAGACCGGGACAGGGGGTAACTAACTATGGCTACACCTTC.